The 29 T cell receptor beta chains presented below share a single source sample, sequenced in a study of Graves' ophthalmopathy and Graves' hyperthyroidism. The authors amplified TCR beta CDR3 regions from RNA transcripts. Investigators did first-round RT-PCR with HTBI primers, then second-round multiplex PCR. One entry per CDR3 protein results from TCRdb running MiXCR on the multiplex PCR reads. The sample shows a few hundred thousand distinct CDR3 sequences, roughly 17% of them seen only once. Specimen: peripheral blood. All receptors derive from an adult woman with stable Graves' hyperthyroidism.

As DNA, the CDR3 is TGCAGCGCTCCGACGGCCTATGGCTACACCTTC. This encodes CSAPTAYGYTF. The V and J genes are TRBV29-1 and TRBJ1-2; D remains unclear. The germline V gene has CDR1 SQVTM and CDR2 ANQGSEA. This CDR3 contains 11 residues. Trimming removed 7 bases from V and 4 bases from J, with 10 bases in between. The whole variable domain, remainder taken from reference TRBV29-1 and TRBJ1-2, is SAVISQKPSRDICQRGTSLTIQCQVDSQVTMMFWYRQQPGQSLTLIATANQGSEATYESGFVIDKFPISRPNLTFSTLTVSNMSPEDSSIYLCSAPTAYGYTFGSGTRLTVV.

The chain recombines TRBV6-5 with TRBJ1-2; no clear D. V was pared by 2 bases and J by 4 bases, with 8 bases between. The CDR3 is 13 residues long. The V gene's germline CDR1 is MNHEY and CDR2 SVGAGI. The CDR3 region is CASSYPRGYGYTF. The CDR3 DNA is TGTGCCAGCAGTTACCCTCGGGGCTATGGCTACACCTTC.

This clonotype was counted ten times or more. The chain recombines TRBV30 with TRBJ1-2; D possibly corresponds to TRBD1 (5 bases). The V end lost 2 bases, the J end lost 2 bases, and 9 bases lay between the germline ends. The germline gives CDR1 GTSNPN, CDR2 SVGIG (reference sequence). This CDR3 has 13 residues. This CDR3 is CAWSLAGNYGYTF. DNA of the CDR3: TGTGCCTGGAGTCTGGCAGGGAACTATGGCTACACCTTC.

The V and J genes are TRBV19 and TRBJ2-7; TRBD2 is a possible D gene (6 bases). Per germline, CDR1 LNHDA and CDR2 SQIVND (reference sequence). V was cut by 0 bases and J by 3 bases, with 21 bases left in between. The CDR3 loop spans 18 amino acids. CDR3 loop: CASSIDQLTGSSIYEQYF. The CDR3 region has the DNA TGTGCCAGTAGTATAGATCAGCTTACCGGGAGTAGCATCTACGAGCAGTACTTC.

This clonotype came up many times. V usage is TRBV2 and J usage is TRBJ2-4; D is unresolved. This CDR3 is 12 amino acids long. CDR1 and CDR2 (germline): SNHLY, FYNNEI. The V and J ends lost 7 bases and 8 bases respectively, with 12 bases between them. DNA for the CDR3: TGTGCCAGCACCCAAGGAACGGACATTCAGTACTTC. Translating gives CASTQGTDIQYF.

In regard to this clonotype: Since a much larger clone is just one base distant, this may be a read error. The chain has TRBV5-1 and TRBJ1-1; TRBD1 is a possible D gene (5 bases). From germline, CDR1 is SGHRS and CDR2 YFSETQ. V was trimmed by 4 bases and J by 5 bases, leaving 18 bases between them. CDR3 length: 15 residues. This CDR3 is CASSGDGSPRTEAFF. The CDR3 region has the DNA TGCGCCAGCAGCGGGGACGGTTCCCCAAGGACTGAAGCTTTCTTT.

CDR3 in amino acids: CSASVVTLYGYTF. CDR3 nucleotides: TGCAGTGCTAGCGTTGTGACACTTTATGGCTACACCTTC. V usage is TRBV20-1 and J usage is TRBJ1-2; D unresolved. This CDR3 has 13 amino acids. The V gene lost 3 bases and the J gene lost 5 bases, with 13 bases spanning the gap. CDR1 DFQATT and CDR2 SNEGSKA come from the germline V gene (reference sequence).

The chain links TRBV28 to TRBJ2-4; TRBD2 matches at 7 bases. This CDR3 contains 13 residues. The germline gives CDR1 MDHEN, CDR2 SYDVKM. With 6 bases clipped from V and 6 bases from J, the junction kept 5 bases outside the gene matches. CDR3 region: CASRPPSGNIQYF. The CDR3 DNA sequence: TGTGCCAGCAGACCCCCTAGCGGAAACATTCAGTACTTC. Using reference TRBV28 and TRBJ2-4 for the parts outside the CDR3, the full variable domain is DVKVTQSSRYLVKRTGEKVFLECVQDMDHENMFWYRQDPGLGLRLIYFSYDVKMKEKGDIPEGYSVSREKKERFSLILESASTNQTSMYLCASRPPSGNIQYFGAGTRLSVL.

About this clonotype itself: This may stem from a read error, because a much larger clone lies one nucleotide away. The chain uses TRBV28 and TRBJ2-2; possible D gene TRBD2, 5 bases. Germline assignment: CDR1 MDHEN and CDR2 SYDVKM. The CDR3 is 14 amino acids. The CDR3 nucleotides are TGTGCCAGCAGTCCCCCCGCCCGCGCCGGGGAGCTGCTTTTT. This sequence encodes CASSPPARAGELLF.

This clonotype was detected many times. The chain links TRBV12-3 or TRBV12-4 to TRBJ2-2; D not certain. The V end was cut by 8 bases, the J end by 0 bases, with 13 bases between. The CDR3 length is 15 residues. The CDR3 nucleotides are TGTGCCAGCGGACCCTGGTGGGCGAACACCGGGGAGCTGTTTTTT. Its protein product is CASGPWWANTGELFF.

This clonotype was observed at least ten times. The chain employs TRBV6-1 and TRBJ1-6; D might be TRBD1 (6 bases). The V gene's germline CDR1 is MNHNS and CDR2 SASEGT. The CDR3 totals 15 residues. Between the trimmed V and J ends, which lost 6 bases and 9 bases, there was a span of 18 bases. CDR3 sequence: CASRSQQGAFSPLHF. The CDR3 DNA is TGTGCCAGCAGATCCCAACAGGGTGCGTTTTCACCCCTCCACTTT.

This clonotype appeared many times. In DNA, the CDR3 is TGCGCCAGCAGCACCCAGTCGGGGGCGATCACTGAAGCTTTCTTT. Translation: CASSTQSGAITEAFF. The gene calls are TRBV4-1 and TRBJ1-1; perhaps TRBD1 as D (6 bases). Germline assignment: CDR1 MGHRA and CDR2 YSYEKL. CDR3 length: 15 amino acids. V was cut by 5 bases and J by 4 bases, with 17 bases left in between.

This clonotype showed up many times. The chain joins TRBV9 to TRBJ2-5; D unclear. The CDR3 length is 14 residues. Germline V gene lookup returns CDR1 SGDLS and CDR2 YYNGEE. V was cut by 6 bases and J by 0 bases, with 12 bases left in between. CDR3 nucleotide sequence: TGTGCCAGCAATGAGGATGTGTACCAAGAGACCCAGTACTTC. Its translation: CASNEDVYQETQYF.

This clonotype has ten or more counts. The chain recombines TRBV3-1 with TRBJ1-2; tentatively, D is TRBD1 (6 bases). The germline gives CDR1 LGHDT, CDR2 YNNKEL (reference sequence). Deletions cut 2 bases from V and 7 bases from J, with 14 bases between. This CDR3 is 14 amino acids long. CDR3 bases: TGTGCCAGCAGCCAAATGTCCAGGGGCTTTGGCTACACCTTC. Translating it yields CASSQMSRGFGYTF. Full variable domain (rest looked up from reference TRBV3-1 and TRBJ1-2): DTAVSQTPKYLVTQMGNDKSIKCEQNLGHDTMYWYKQDSKKFLKIMFSYNNKELIINETVPNRFSPKSPDKAHLNLHINSLELGDSAVYFCASSQMSRGFGYTFGSGTRLTVV.

The table lists this clonotype with many counts. V and J are TRBV7-8 and TRBJ2-4, with D possibly called TRBD1 or TRBD2 (6 bases each). The V and J ends lost 1 base and 7 bases respectively, with 20 bases between them. Germline CDR1 and CDR2: SGHVS and FQNEAQ. The CDR3 is 17 residues long. As DNA, the CDR3 is TGTGCCAGCAGCTTAGAAGGGGGGCACAGGAGTAGGAACATTCAGTACTTC. Its protein product is CASSLEGGHRSRNIQYF.

This clonotype has a count of ten or more. The chain couples TRBV10-3 to TRBJ2-7, with 14 nucleotides matching TRBD2. Unmatched junction bases numbered 1, after V lost 5 bases and J lost 1 base. CDR1 ENHRY and CDR2 SYGVKD come from the germline V gene. The length of the CDR3 is 15 residues. The CDR3 loop is CAISRTSGRSYEQYF. DNA for the CDR3: TGTGCCATCAGTCGGACTAGCGGGAGGTCCTACGAGCAGTACTTC.

This clonotype was detected ten times or more. This CDR3 is CSVAGLADEQYF. CDR3 coding DNA: TGCAGCGTTGCGGGACTAGCGGACGAGCAGTACTTC. The chain employs TRBV29-1 and TRBJ2-7; 11 nucleotides agree with TRBD2. This CDR3 has 12 residues. The germline V gene has CDR1 SQVTM and CDR2 ANQGSEA. Trimming cost V 4 bases and J 5 bases; bases outside gene matches: 1.

This clonotype was seen ten or more times. One end of the junction is discordant with germline, which a read error may explain. The chain has TRBV27 and TRBJ2-5; D possibly corresponds to TRBD2 (6 bases). This CDR3 has 15 amino acids. The germline CDR1 and CDR2 sequences are MNHEY and SMNVEV (reference sequence). The CDR3: CTSSFYSAGKETQYF. In DNA form, the CDR3 reads TGTACCAGCAGTTTTTACTCTGCGGGAAAGGAGACCCAGTACTTC.

This clonotype was counted at least ten times. The V gene is TRBV6-2 or TRBV6-3, the J gene TRBJ2-5; 9 bases line up with TRBD1. The CDR3 totals 15 residues. V shed 2 bases and J 5 bases; nucleotides not matched to a gene: 6. Germline V gene data show CDR1 as MNHEY and CDR2 as SVGEGT. Written as DNA, the CDR3 is TGTGCCAGCAGTTACGGGACAGGGAACGCCGAGACCCAGTACTTC. Translating it yields CASSYGTGNAETQYF.

This chain connects TRBV12-3 or TRBV12-4 to TRBJ1-6, with D tentatively TRBD1 (5 bases). The CDR3 is 15 residues long. Trimming removed 8 bases at V and 3 bases at J, with 14 bases between. The CDR3 coding sequence is TGTGCCAGCCTCGGGGGGTTGATCTATAATTCACCCCTCCACTTT. Amino acids: CASLGGLIYNSPLHF.

This clonotype was detected many times. The chain employs TRBV6-1 and TRBJ2-7; 15 nucleotides match TRBD2. Germline CDR1 and CDR2: MNHNS and SASEGT. The CDR3 consists of 18 residues. V trimming: 4 bases; J trimming: 5 bases; junction bases outside the gene matches: 12. DNA for the CDR3: TGTGCCAGCAGTGTCGGACTAGCGGGAGGGCCGTCTGGCCACGAGCAGTACTTC. It encodes CASSVGLAGGPSGHEQYF.

The rearrangement joins TRBV30 to TRBJ1-2; tentatively, D is TRBD1 (5 bases). The CDR3 is made up of 11 amino acids. V dropped 4 bases and J dropped 7 bases, with 10 bases sitting between them. Germline CDR1 GTSNPN, CDR2 SVGIG (reference sequence). The CDR3 DNA follows: TGTGCCTGGATTGTAGGGGCTGGCTACACCTTC. As protein: CAWIVGAGYTF.

This clonotype was seen ten or more times. V and J are TRBV29-1 and TRBJ2-7; D is ambiguous. Trimming took off 5 bases at V and 3 bases at J, with 11 bases between the two ends. The germline V gene has CDR1 SQVTM and CDR2 ANQGSEA. The CDR3 contains 12 residues. CDR3 nucleotide sequence: TGCAGCGTTCACAACAGTAGCTACGAGCAGTACTTC. It encodes CSVHNSSYEQYF.

The chain employs TRBV11-2 and TRBJ2-7; D not resolved. The CDR3 totals 13 residues. Germline CDR1 reads SGHAT; CDR2 reads FQNNGV. Trimming shortened V by 7 bases and J by 7 bases, and 17 bases separated the two germline ends. CDR3 nucleotides: TGTGCCAGCACTTCAGACCCTGTGCGGGAGCAGTACTTC. It translates to CASTSDPVREQYF.

The sample holds many counts of this clonotype. V gene TRBV29-1 combines with J gene TRBJ2-5; D possibly corresponds to TRBD1 (7 bases). The V gene's germline CDR1 is SQVTM and CDR2 ANQGSEA. CDR3 size: 13 residues. Trimming removed 1 base at V and 5 bases at J, with 11 bases between. CDR3 coding DNA: TGCAGCGTTGAAGTGTCAGGGGGGGAGACCCAGTACTTC. It yields the protein CSVEVSGGETQYF. Full variable domain (rest looked up from reference TRBV29-1 and TRBJ2-5): SAVISQKPSRDICQRGTSLTIQCQVDSQVTMMFWYRQQPGQSLTLIATANQGSEATYESGFVIDKFPISRPNLTFSTLTVSNMSPEDSSIYLCSVEVSGGETQYFGPGTRLLVL.

About this clonotype itself: This may be a read error, as it is one base from a much larger clone. The rearrangement joins TRBV9 to TRBJ1-1; weak D call: TRBD1 (6 bases). Germline CDR1 reads SGDLS; CDR2 reads YYNGEE. The CDR3 is made up of 14 amino acids. CDR3 nucleotide sequence: TGTGCCAGCAGCTTGCGGGGGCAGGACACTGAAGCTTTATTT. Translating it yields CASSLRGQDTEALF.

Ten or more counts support this clonotype. The CDR3 sequence is CASSTLAGANTGELFF. Written as DNA, the CDR3 is TGCGCCAGCAGTACTCTAGCGGGAGCGAACACCGGGGAGCTGTTTTTT. The rearrangement uses TRBV10-1 and TRBJ2-2; 10 bases align to TRBD2. V trimming: 5 bases; J trimming: 0 bases; junction bases outside the gene matches: 3. This CDR3 comprises 16 residues. Germline CDR1 is WNHNN and CDR2 is SYGVQD (reference sequence).

Ten or more counts support this clonotype. The chain couples TRBV28 to TRBJ1-2; D remains unclear. Germline loops: CDR1 MDHEN, CDR2 SYDVKM. The V end was cut by 6 bases, the J end by 4 bases, with 21 bases between. The CDR3 spans 16 residues. Written as DNA, the CDR3 is TGTGCCAGCAGCTCTTCCTGGGGAGGGTATATCTATGGCTACACCTTC. This gives the protein CASSSSWGGYIYGYTF.

This clonotype occurred many times. The chain joins TRBV29-1 to TRBJ2-5, with a weak D call TRBD2 (6 bases). The V end lost 3 bases, the J end lost 3 bases, and 20 bases lay between the germline ends. This CDR3 is built from 16 residues. CDR1 and CDR2 from the germline V gene are SQVTM and ANQGSEA. The CDR3 DNA reads as TGCAGCGTTGAGCGGTTTGGAGGGTACGGTAAAGAGACCCAGTACTTC. This encodes CSVERFGGYGKETQYF.